Below are 8 T cell receptor beta chains sequenced from a single sample in a study of beta chain features in type 1 diabetes. All of the isolated RNA was reverse transcribed, so expressed TCRB transcripts were sequenced. Only in-frame clones appear in the TCRdb table, and some are missing; sequencing was by immunoSEQ multiplex PCR. The table lists 600,000 to 650,000 clones, roughly a sixth of them singletons. Sequencing input: naive CD4+ T cells from blood. The receptors come from a man between 18 and 35 years old in good health.

This chain links TRBV5-6 with TRBJ2-1, with 14 bases fitting TRBD2. The CDR3 sequence is 17 residues long. CDR1 and CDR2 from the germline V gene are SGHDT and YYEEEE. V was clipped by 4 bases and J by 5 bases; unmatched bases: 8. The CDR3 nucleotides are TGTGCCAGCAGCATAGGGACTAGCGGGAGACGGAACAATGAGCAGTTCTTC. This gives the protein CASSIGTSGRRNNEQFF.

This rearrangement joins TRBV4-2 to TRBJ2-2; 8 bases agree with TRBD2. The CDR3 extends over 15 amino acids. Germline-derived CDR1 and CDR2 are LGHNA and YNFKEQ. With 4 bases clipped from V and 4 bases from J, the junction kept 5 bases outside the gene matches. CDR3: CASSPGTRGTGELFF. Here the CDR3 DNA reads TGTGCCAGCAGCCCCGGGACTAGGGGCACCGGGGAGCTGTTTTTT.

In this sample, this clone turned up a few times. This chain joins TRBV25-1 and TRBJ2-1, with D possibly matching TRBD2 (6 bases). V was shortened by 8 bases and J by 7 bases, with 15 bases between the two germline ends. Germline CDR1 reads MGHDK; CDR2 reads SYGVNS. The CDR3 covers 13 residues. CDR3 region: CASLGEARNEQFF. CDR3 in DNA: TGTGCCAGCCTGGGGGAGGCTAGGAATGAGCAGTTCTTC.

This rearrangement joins TRBV25-1 to TRBJ2-5; D gene unclear. V lost 1 base, J lost 5 bases, and 14 bases lay in between. The CDR3 covers 15 residues. In germline, CDR1 is MGHDK, CDR2 SYGVNS. The CDR3 coding sequence is TGTGCCAGCAGTGAATCCTTTTCCGTTGGCGAGACCCAGTACTTC. Its protein product is CASSESFSVGETQYF.

This clone appeared a few times. The chain is built from TRBV27 and TRBJ1-2, with D possibly being TRBD1 (5 bases). The CDR3 runs 15 residues. V was shortened by 2 bases and J by 4 bases, with 14 bases between the two germline ends. CDR1 is MNHEY and CDR2 is SMNVEV in the germline V gene (reference sequence). CDR3 bases: TGTGCCAGCAGTTTAAAGGGGCCTTACTCCTATGGCTACACCTTC. Residues: CASSLKGPYSYGYTF.

This clone was picked up a small number of times. V gene TRBV29-1 combines with J gene TRBJ1-1; D might be TRBD1 (5 bases). The length of the CDR3 is 14 residues. Germline V gives CDR1 SQVTM, CDR2 ANQGSEA. V was shortened by 6 bases and J by 5 bases, with 19 bases between the two germline ends. CDR3 in amino acids: CSVEGRQGVTEAFF. The CDR3 DNA sequence: TGCAGCGTAGAGGGAAGGCAGGGAGTAACTGAAGCTTTCTTT.

A few counts support this clone. The rearrangement joins TRBV7-3 to TRBJ2-1, with TRBD2 matching 9 bases. The CDR3 is made up of 15 amino acids. V was pared by 5 bases and J by 9 bases, with 11 bases of the junction left unmatched. Germline CDR1 reads SGHTA; CDR2 reads FQGTGA. CDR3 nucleotides: TGTGCCAGCAGCCGCGGGCTAGCGGGGTCGGTTGAGCAGTTCTTC. Amino acids: CASSRGLAGSVEQFF.

This sequence joins TRBV5-1 and TRBJ2-1; TRBD1 aligns across 11 bases. The ends lost 7 bases at V and 6 bases at J; junction bases unmatched: 6. The CDR3 sequence is 14 residues long. Germline CDR1 reads SGHRS; CDR2 reads YFSETQ. For the CDR3, the DNA is TGCGCCAGCTGGGACAGGGGGTCTTCCAATGAGCAGTTCTTC. It is translated as CASWDRGSSNEQFF.